This TCR beta chain was recovered during a study of shared clonotypes between healthy human individuals. Study findings and constraints: Incompleteness in sorted-subset sequencing, despite large depth, was shown by rarefaction.

In the case of this clone: What it binds is not known.

At deep level, the assay was performed. Clones were read by immunoSEQ multiplex PCR, and TCRdb kept only the in-frame ones, dropping some. The sample holds about 2.4 million clones; just over 90% are singletons and the top ten take around 0.14%. CDR1 MNHEY and CDR2 SMNVEV come from the germline V gene (reference sequence). The CDR3 has 16 residues. V trimming: 5 bases; J trimming: 5 bases; junction bases outside the gene matches: 10. The TCR comes from a man aged 18 to 35 in good health. The V and J genes are TRBV27 and TRBJ2-5, with TRBD1 matching 11 bases. The sample comprised naive CD4+ T cells sorted from blood. Subset defined: CD45RA+ positively selected. The CDR3 coding sequence is TGTGCCAGCAGTCCCCTCAGGACAGGGGGCGGGGAGACCCAGTACTTC. Translated, it gives CASSPLRTGGGETQYF.